The 29 T cell receptor beta chains listed next were all sequenced from one sample in a study of patients and donors after allogeneic stem cell transplantation. Via MiXCR, TCRdb re-called the RT-PCR reads, giving one row per CDR3 protein. The table records 10,000 to 12,000 distinct CDR3 sequences, approximately 22% of them present only once. Sequenced: blood, either unsorted or a sorted T cell fraction (not recorded which). These receptors were taken from a human donor who was either an allogeneic HSCT recipient or a stem cell or donor lymphocyte infusion donor (not recorded which). It is not recorded whose cells these are; they may come from a transplant donor.

V and J are TRBV6-2 or TRBV6-3 and TRBJ2-6, with 7 positions matching TRBD1. The J segment lost 4 bases and the V segment lost 6 bases, leaving 9 bases of the junction unmatched. The CDR3 is made up of 16 amino acids. Germline V CDR1 and CDR2: MNHEY, SVGEGT. DNA for the CDR3: TGTGCCAGCAGAGACCTACAGGGGTCAGGGGCCAACGTCCTGACTTTC. As protein: CASRDLQGSGANVLTF.

The chain links TRBV11-2 to TRBJ2-2; D may be TRBD1 (5 bases). V was trimmed by 2 bases and J by 1 base, leaving 11 bases between them. In germline, CDR1 is SGHAT, CDR2 FQNNGV. CDR3 length: 16 residues. The CDR3 region is CASSLQGQGNTGELFF. In nucleotides, the CDR3 is TGTGCCAGCAGCTTACAGGGCCAGGGGAACACCGGGGAGCTGTTTTTT.

This clonotype showed up just a few times. This chain joins TRBV9 and TRBJ1-4, with D possibly TRBD1 on 6 matching bases. The V end was cut by 0 bases, the J end by 6 bases, with 12 bases between. The length of the CDR3 is 15 residues. Germline CDR1 and CDR2: SGDLS and YYNGEE. This CDR3 reads CASSVEWGPDEKLFF. CDR3 DNA sequence: TGTGCCAGCAGCGTAGAGTGGGGGCCGGATGAAAAACTGTTTTTT.

V is TRBV2 and J is TRBJ1-4; 7 bases align to TRBD1. Germline V gene sequence: CDR1 SNHLY, CDR2 FYNNEI. This CDR3 has 15 residues. The V gene end was trimmed by 2 bases and the J gene end by 7 bases; junction bases not matched to a gene: 7. The CDR3 DNA sequence: TGTGCCAGCAGTGAACACAGGGGTGGATTTGAAAAACTGTTTTTT. This gives the protein CASSEHRGGFEKLFF.

This clonotype was picked up many times. The CDR3 DNA reads TGTGCCAGCAGTGAGGGGGGGCGGACTGAAGCTTTCTTT. Translated: CASSEGGRTEAFF. This chain joins TRBV6-1 and TRBJ1-1, with a tentative D call TRBD1 (6 bases). The CDR3 sequence is 13 residues long. Trimming stripped 3 bases from V and 5 bases from J, with 10 bases between. Germline CDR1 reads MNHNS; CDR2 reads SASEGT.

This clonotype was recorded at least ten times. The J gene is TRBJ1-1, the V gene TRBV10-3; no firm D call. CDR3 size: 14 residues. The V gene lost 4 bases and the J gene lost 1 base, with 10 bases spanning the gap. Per the germline V gene, CDR1 is ENHRY and CDR2 is SYGVKD. CDR3 region: CAISGEEPNTEAFF. DNA of the CDR3: TGTGCCATCAGTGGGGAGGAACCGAACACTGAAGCTTTCTTT.

This clonotype has more than one count but fewer than ten. The rearrangement links TRBV7-2 to TRBJ1-2; D is possibly TRBD1 (5 bases). Per the germline V gene, CDR1 is SGHTA and CDR2 is FQGNSA. CDR3 length: 15 residues. V was shortened by 2 bases and J by 8 bases, with 18 bases between the two germline ends. CDR3 DNA sequence: TGTGCCAGCAGCTTACCCGGGAGACGGGGGGTGGGCTACACCTTC. Encoded protein: CASSLPGRRGVGYTF.

Many counts were recorded for this clonotype. CDR3 nucleotide sequence: TGCAGTGCTAGACCCGGTCCCAGCTCCTATAATTCACCCCTCCACTTT. Its protein is CSARPGPSSYNSPLHF. This chain uses TRBV20-1 with TRBJ1-6; D uncertain. The CDR3 consists of 16 residues. V shed 2 bases and J shed 0 bases, with 11 bases lying between them. Germline CDR1 and CDR2: DFQATT and SNEGSKA (reference sequence).

V gene TRBV5-6 combines with J gene TRBJ1-1; D not resolved. This CDR3 has 16 amino acids. V shed 0 bases and J shed 0 bases, with 12 bases lying between them. Germline values: CDR1 SGHDT, CDR2 YYEEEE. In nucleotides, the CDR3 is TGTGCCAGCAGCTTGGACTACCGGGTCCTGAACACTGAAGCTTTCTTT. As protein: CASSLDYRVLNTEAFF.

The chain couples TRBV7-9 to TRBJ1-2; the D gene is possibly TRBD1 (6 bases). Trimming took 2 bases from V and 2 from J, leaving 12 bases between them. Per the germline V gene, CDR1 is SEHNR and CDR2 is FQNEAQ (reference sequence). CDR3 length equals 15 residues. CDR3 nucleotides: TGTGCCAGCAGCTTAACTTCTGGGGGCAACTATGGCTACACCTTC. Protein product: CASSLTSGGNYGYTF.

This clonotype was counted at least ten times. The genes are TRBV27 and TRBJ1-5; D is perhaps TRBD1 (5 bases). From germline, CDR1 is MNHEY and CDR2 SMNVEV (reference sequence). The CDR3 is made up of 14 amino acids. V was cut by 6 bases and J by 6 bases, with 15 bases left in between. CDR3 coding DNA: TGTGCCAGCAGGGGTCAGGGACTGAGTCAGCCCCAGCATTTT. Protein product: CASRGQGLSQPQHF.

V is TRBV20-1 and J is TRBJ2-7, with TRBD2 identical over 7 bases. The length of the CDR3 is 13 residues. The germline gives CDR1 DFQATT, CDR2 SNEGSKA (reference sequence). The J segment lost 2 bases and the V segment lost 4 bases, leaving 5 bases of the junction unmatched. For the CDR3, the DNA is TGCAGTGCTATGAGCGGGGAGCCCTACGAGCAGTACTTC. It codes for CSAMSGEPYEQYF.

V usage is TRBV7-2 and J usage is TRBJ1-3, with 9 bases lining up with TRBD1. The CDR3 has 16 amino acids. With 5 bases clipped from V and 3 bases from J, the junction kept 8 bases outside the gene matches. Germline lookup yields CDR1 SGHTA and CDR2 FQGNSA. In nucleotides, the CDR3 is TGTGCCAGCAGCCAGTTACAGGGGGCGCGTGGAAACACCATATATTTT. Its protein product is CASSQLQGARGNTIYF.

The chain couples TRBV12-3 or TRBV12-4 to TRBJ2-2, with D maybe TRBD1 (5 bases). The CDR3 spans 14 residues. Trimming cost V 4 bases and J 8 bases, with 14 bases left between them. The CDR3 here is CASSYFQGRGELFF. CDR3 in DNA: TGTGCCAGCAGTTACTTCCAGGGTAGGGGGGAGCTGTTTTTT.

This clonotype is termed medium-sized. The V and J genes are TRBV10-2 and TRBJ2-1, with D possibly TRBD2 on 6 matching bases. This CDR3 has 15 residues. V was pared by 2 bases and J by 8 bases, with 16 bases between. In germline, CDR1 is WSHSY, CDR2 SAAADI. This CDR3 reads CASSEGGLAADEQFF. CDR3 DNA: TGCGCCAGCAGTGAGGGCGGTTTAGCGGCCGATGAGCAGTTCTTC.

The V and J genes are TRBV30 and TRBJ2-6; D not certain. The CDR3 has 14 residues. Deletions cut 1 base from V and 0 bases from J, with 4 bases between. Germline V gives CDR1 GTSNPN, CDR2 SVGIG (reference sequence). The CDR3 is CAWSGTSGANVLTF. The DNA for the CDR3 is TGTGCCTGGAGTGGAACCTCTGGGGCCAACGTCCTGACTTTC.

The chain has TRBV27 and TRBJ2-2; D is possibly TRBD1 (6 bases). The germline V and J ends were trimmed by 0 bases and 2 bases, with 7 bases remaining between them. The germline gives CDR1 MNHEY, CDR2 SMNVEV (reference sequence). CDR3 length: 15 amino acids. The CDR3 DNA is TGTGCCAGCAGTTTATCCAGGGGTAACACCGGGGAGCTGTTTTTT. Translated, it gives CASSLSRGNTGELFF.

At least ten counts were recorded for this clonotype. The genes are TRBV6-1 and TRBJ1-2; D is undetermined. The germline V gene has CDR1 MNHNS and CDR2 SASEGT. Trimming shortened V by 6 bases and J by 3 bases, and 20 bases separated the two germline ends. This CDR3 contains 16 residues. CDR3 in amino acids: CASRSDRALRDYGYTF. CDR3 in DNA: TGTGCCAGCAGGTCGGACCGCGCCCTAAGGGACTATGGCTACACCTTC.

The gene calls are TRBV20-1 and TRBJ1-2, with 10 bases matching TRBD1. This CDR3 is 11 amino acids long. Germline-derived CDR1 and CDR2 are DFQATT and SNEGSKA (reference sequence). The V and J ends lost 6 bases and 6 bases, in that order; junction bases with no gene match: 1. The CDR3 DNA reads as TGCAGTGCCGGGACAGGGGATGGCTACACCTTC. Protein: CSAGTGDGYTF.

J is TRBJ2-3 and V is TRBV6-5; D is unresolved. V gave up 6 bases and J gave up 6 bases, with 19 bases separating them. Germline CDR1 is MNHEY and CDR2 is SVGAGI. This CDR3 spans 15 amino acids. The chain's CDR3 is CASSFPSDLLDTQYF. Written as DNA, the CDR3 is TGTGCCAGCAGCTTCCCCTCGGATCTGTTGGATACGCAGTATTTT.

The chain combines TRBV5-1 with TRBJ2-1, with 9 bases identical to TRBD2. The CDR3 has 15 amino acids. Germline trimming cut 2 bases from V and 8 bases from J; bases unmatched to any gene: 8. The germline V gene has CDR1 SGHRS and CDR2 YFSETQ. The CDR3 DNA follows: TGCGCCAGCAGCTTTACCGGACTAGCGCGCGATGAGCAGTTCTTC. Residues: CASSFTGLARDEQFF. Filled out from reference TRBV5-1 and TRBJ2-1, the complete variable domain reads KAGVTQTPRYLIKTRGQQVTLSCSPISGHRSVSWYQQTPGQGLQFLFEYFSETQRNKGNFPGRFSGRQFSNSRSEMNVSTLELGDSALYLCASSFTGLARDEQFFGPGTRLTVL.

The CDR3 protein is CASSLGSYNEQFF. DNA for the CDR3: TGTGCCAGCAGTCTAGGGTCCTACAATGAGCAGTTCTTC. The J gene is TRBJ2-1, the V gene TRBV12-3 or TRBV12-4; D is uncertain. CDR3 length: 13 amino acids. The V and J ends lost 5 bases and 1 base respectively, with 6 bases between them.

In its sample, this clonotype was seen a few times. The rearrangement links TRBV5-1 to TRBJ1-3; D may be TRBD1 (6 bases). Trimming stripped 3 bases from V and 0 bases from J, with 13 bases between. Germline-derived CDR1 and CDR2 are SGHRS and YFSETQ. The CDR3 consists of 16 residues. CDR3 bases: TGCGCCAGCAGCTCCGACAGGCCCTCCTCTGGAAACACCATATATTTT. It yields the protein CASSSDRPSSGNTIYF. The variable domain in full, with the rest retrieved from reference TRBV5-1 and TRBJ1-3, is KAGVTQTPRYLIKTRGQQVTLSCSPISGHRSVSWYQQTPGQGLQFLFEYFSETQRNKGNFPGRFSGRQFSNSRSEMNVSTLELGDSALYLCASSSDRPSSGNTIYFGEGSWLTVV.

This clonotype has more than one count but fewer than ten. The V and J genes are TRBV30 and TRBJ1-2; 12 positions agree with TRBD1. V lost 1 base, J lost 8 bases, and 8 bases stayed unmatched. Germline V gives CDR1 GTSNPN, CDR2 SVGIG (reference sequence). CDR3 length equals 15 residues. The DNA of the CDR3 is TGTGCCTGGAGTGCCGTGGGACAGGGGGCTTACGGCTACACCTTC. Translating gives CAWSAVGQGAYGYTF.

The rearrangement links TRBV20-1 to TRBJ1-1, with 8 bases fitting TRBD1. The CDR3 sequence is 14 residues long. Germline trimming cut 0 bases from V and 5 bases from J; bases unmatched to any gene: 5. Germline CDR1 is DFQATT and CDR2 is SNEGSKA (reference sequence). The chain's CDR3 is CSARDRGRSTEAFF. The DNA of the CDR3 is TGCAGTGCTAGAGACAGGGGGCGAAGTACTGAAGCTTTCTTT.

The V and J genes are TRBV19 and TRBJ2-7; the D gene is possibly TRBD2 (5 bases). Between the trimmed V and J ends, which lost 10 bases and 5 bases, there was a span of 18 bases. Germline V gene lookup returns CDR1 LNHDA and CDR2 SQIVND (reference sequence). This CDR3 contains 13 residues. CDR3 sequence: CATKTNVGNEQYF. DNA for the CDR3: TGTGCCACCAAGACAAACGTCGGGAACGAGCAGTACTTC. The variable domain in full, with the rest retrieved from reference TRBV19 and TRBJ2-7, is DGGITQSPKYLFRKEGQNVTLSCEQNLNHDAMYWYRQDPGQGLRLIYYSQIVNDFQKGDIAEGYSVSREKKESFPLTVTSAQKNPTAFYLCATKTNVGNEQYFGPGTRLTVT.

The CDR3 region has the DNA TGTGCCAGCAGTTTATCGGGGCTAGCGGGGGCCTGGGGCCCAGATACGCAGTATTTT. Translated, it gives CASSLSGLAGAWGPDTQYF. This chain connects TRBV27 to TRBJ2-3, with 10 nucleotides matching TRBD2. This CDR3 is 19 amino acids long. In germline, CDR1 is MNHEY, CDR2 SMNVEV (reference sequence). The V segment lost 0 bases and the J segment 4 bases; nucleotides outside the gene matches: 13.

This clonotype was seen a handful of times. The chain carries TRBV27 and TRBJ2-7; no clear D gene. The CDR3 has 13 amino acids. The germline gives CDR1 MNHEY, CDR2 SMNVEV (reference sequence). V was pared by 3 bases and J by 1 base, with 7 bases between. CDR3 protein: CASSFGPSYEQYF. As DNA, the CDR3 is TGTGCCAGCAGTTTTGGTCCTTCCTACGAGCAGTACTTC.

The V and J genes are TRBV24-1 and TRBJ2-3; 7 bases match TRBD2. This CDR3 has 15 residues. The germline gives CDR1 KGHDR, CDR2 SFDVKD. J gave up 2 bases and V 5 bases, and 6 bases lay outside the gene matches. The CDR3 nucleotides are TGTGCCACCAGTGGCGGGGCGGGGGACACAGATACGCAGTATTTT. Its translation is CATSGGAGDTDTQYF.